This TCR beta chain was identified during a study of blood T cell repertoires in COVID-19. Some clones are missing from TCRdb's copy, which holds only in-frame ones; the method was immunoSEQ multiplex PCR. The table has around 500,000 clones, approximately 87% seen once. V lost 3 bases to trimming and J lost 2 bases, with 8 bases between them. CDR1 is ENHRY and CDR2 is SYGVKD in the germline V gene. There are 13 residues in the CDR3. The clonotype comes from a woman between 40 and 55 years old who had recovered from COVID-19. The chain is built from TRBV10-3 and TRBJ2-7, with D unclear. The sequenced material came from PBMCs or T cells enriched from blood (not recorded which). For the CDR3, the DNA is TGTGCCATCAGTGACGGGTCCCCCTACGAGCAGTACTTC. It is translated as CAISDGSPYEQYF.